This TCR beta chain was sequenced in a study of cytomegalovirus exposure and HLA in healthy donors (dated by TCRdb to 2017 to 2019). Regarding the study in general: An earlier analysis of approximately 640 of the donors reported approximately 290 Gb of sequence data and 100 million to 130 million unique TCR beta sequences from approximately 180 million T cells. To study patterns of TCR occurrence, a later analysis re-analyzed previously published TCR beta repertoires from 666 donors and added high-resolution HLA genotyping. To decide whether each TCR beta V gene segment behaved as functional or pseudogenic, an earlier analysis of approximately 620 of the donors relied on high-throughput TCR beta sequencing. The study aimed to test whether cataloging public T cell receptors could reveal signatures of past pathogen exposure. Donor age, sex, ethnicity and CMV serostatus were compiled alongside the repertoire data. A later genetic analysis took genome-wide SNP genotypes for about 55% of the 666 donors and used that subset as a discovery cohort. All discovery cohort repertoires had been generated on a single sequencing platform. Rather than using new phenotypic data, the later analysis identified candidate immune exposures from TCR beta sequences and from how often those sequences occurred across donors. Typing coverage differed by locus: A, B, C, DRB1 and DQB1 were typed in about 620-630 donors, DQA1 in approximately 520, DPA1 in approximately 610, and DPB1 in about 450. The study used immunosequencing to profile the T cell repertoires of hundreds of subjects and linked those repertoires to cytomegalovirus serostatus. A few DR-DQ haplotypes were treated as single units for association and clustering because of strong linkage in the cohort. To predict cytomegalovirus infection status, the study combined high-throughput TCR immunosequencing, statistical association of individual TCRs with disease status, and machine learning. Of the 350 to 450 genotyped donors, 75% to 85% were placed in the genetic ancestry cluster associated with self-reported Caucasian donors. Roughly 300 gigabases of sequencing data and tens of millions of unique TCR sequences were included in an early release covering 550 to 650 HLA-typed donors. Among about 390 genotyped donors of the cohort, an average of about 240,000 unique TCR beta nucleotide sequences were sequenced per donor, roughly a sixth of them non-productive. Along with the approximately 700-subject first cohort, a separate validation cohort of approximately 110 different subjects was used. HLA typing included class I and class II loci at four-digit resolution.

Libraries were built with the immunoSEQ multiplex PCR assay. For the multiplex PCR, a mixture combining 60 forward primers for TCR Vbeta segments and 13 reverse primers for TCR Jbeta segments was used. A multiplex PCR assay on genomic DNA amplified the CDR3 region of rearranged TCR beta genes. Amplified TCR beta libraries were sequenced as 87-base-pair reads on the Illumina HiSeq System. The authors' analysis ran thus. In a later analysis, tens of millions of unique TCR beta chains were counted across the approximately 640 repertoires, and some 10 million of these chains were shared by at least two donors. Raw reads were error-corrected and collapsed into unique sequences by a nearest-neighbor algorithm in which closely related sequences were merged to remove PCR and sequencing errors. V, D and J gene segments were assigned by aligning CDR3 sequences to IMGT reference sequences. For a sequence to be retained, a match of at least six nucleotides to both a V gene segment and a J gene segment was required. A rearrangement counted as productive if the CDR3 had no stop codons and remained in frame with V and J, and every other rearrangement counted as non-productive. Following IMGT convention, CDR3 was defined as the stretch from the second conserved V-encoded cysteine up to the conserved J-encoded phenylalanine. The earlier analysis of approximately 590 of the donors excluded any sequence lacking an unambiguous match to a single V gene segment. An earlier analysis of almost 600 of the donors classified V segments as functional when productive rearrangements were above 56.7% and as segregating when the standard deviation between donors was above 5%. A statistical classification framework was built to diagnose cytomegalovirus status from the catalog of TCR beta chain sequences. In a later analysis, TCR nucleotide sequences were compared against IMGT/GENE-DB human TR gene sequences so that V and J genes could be assigned. A later analysis assigned CDR3 sequences and most-parsimonious VDJ recombination scenarios with the TCRdist pipeline. In a later analysis, each TCR beta chain was defined by its CDR3 amino acid sequence together with its V-gene family, and reads lacking a unique V-gene family were excluded. As a way to deal with suspected cross-contamination and a sequencing artifact, a later analysis dropped approximately 570 nucleotide sequences that were highly shared and had low generation probability. In a later analysis, a clonal expansion index was calculated for each public chain from normalized within-repertoire ranks of inferred template counts. In a later analysis, generation probabilities were computed using a VDJ recombination model fitted to out-of-frame rearrangements, and the results were checked against IGoR. In a later analysis, hypergeometric tests were used to score TCR-TCR, TCR-HLA and TCR-CMV co-occurrence, with a repertoire-size bias correction applied to TCR pairs. False discovery rates were estimated in a later analysis by permuting HLA or CMV assignments 20 times. In a later analysis, co-occurring TCRs were grouped with DBSCAN, and TCRdist sequence similarity was added when clustering was performed within HLA-allele-positive subsets. Co-occurrence clustering excluded repertoires with fewer than 30,000 or more than 120,000 public chains, plus five with anomalous nucleotide sharing. Sourced from immuneACCESS, this table was stored by TCRdb with only in-frame sequences that have V and J called. A share of the clones is absent; for the studies checked, an unresolved V gene accounts for under half, and the remainder has no known explanation. The V and J calls and the clone size are those of that table, but D and trimming were determined from the DNA. This sample holds about 120,000 clones; about 68% were observed only once. The ten top clones hold roughly 9.7% of the sample.

The cohort comprised around 700 healthy bone marrow donors. Cohort members were all nominally healthy when sampled, although unrecorded immune exposures were likely present. The donor was CMV seropositive and was included in the group of 289 seropositive cohort members. Each donor provided a peripheral blood sample, and peripheral blood mononuclear cells were used for TCR beta sequencing. Genomic DNA was extracted from the blood cell samples with the Qiagen DNeasy Blood Extraction Kit. Trimming takes 0 bases from V and 2 bases from J, and the germline ends sit 8 bases apart. CDR1 and CDR2 are drawn from the germline V gene: SGDLS, YYNGEE. From the cysteine through the phenylalanine, the CDR3 covers 14 amino acids. Only CDR3 DNA remains: 42 bases, in frame from the first base. What the research found in general, with its limitations: While some public TCRs were present in many individuals, most TCR sequences turned up only very rarely across donors. A cluster of highly shared sequence variants was judged likely to be a technical artifact of the sequencing pipeline. The classifier was reported to diagnose cytomegalovirus status with high specificity and sensitivity in both the original cohort and the validation cohort. In a later analysis, the rate of TCR association differed among HLA loci, with DRB1 alleles having the most associated TCRs and HLA-C alleles having the fewest. Fewer than 20 rarely observed V segments, including chromosome 9 orphons, were excluded from the earlier analysis of a few hundred of the donors because counts were too low. HLA typing was unavailable for some donors at each locus, so association tests used only the typed subset. Compared with the 666-donor mean, donors in an Asian-associated ancestry cluster had fewer N-insertions in productive TCRs, according to a later genetic analysis. A further reported finding was that TCR beta sequences accurately predicted the HLA-A and HLA-B alleles for most subjects in the first cohort. In a later genetic analysis, a missense DCLRE1C variant was associated with V-gene and J-gene trimming of TCR beta chains, and the association was replicated in an independent cohort. The study gave a list of over 150 TCR beta chains associated with cytomegalovirus. Assigning TCR associations to individual alleles was difficult when HLA alleles, especially DR and DQ, strongly co-occurred. A later analysis found that most CMV-associated TCR beta chains appeared HLA-restricted, with HLA associations seemingly driven largely by CMV exposure. Because the 87-base-pair reads could not distinguish some IMGT-functional V segments, including TRBV6-2 and TRBV6-3, those segments were excluded. In an earlier analysis of some 500 of the donors, most TCR beta V segments appeared in productive rearrangements about 87% or about 30% of the time, broadly matching IMGT annotations. According to the authors, the approach could potentially be generalized to other disease states and immunological phenotypes. The only immune exposure information available for the cohort was CMV serostatus. Roughly uniform sequencing depth across donors was assumed in presence/absence analyses, although this assumption may not hold. Specific HLA alleles were associated with some 15,000 TCR beta sequences at a false discovery rate of 0.05 in a later analysis. Linkage disequilibrium might explain the correlated functional status among segregating V segments, but an unknown experimental factor could not be ruled out. In a later analysis, HLA-associated TCR beta chains showed more clonal expansion and lower generation probabilities than non-associated chains that were equally common. A later analysis reported that several top co-occurrence clusters appeared linked to parvovirus B19, influenza, CMV and Epstein-Barr virus. In vitro tests confirmed that a few of the cytomegalovirus-associated TCR beta chains recognize cytomegalovirus antigens. In this cohort, only TCR beta chains were sequenced, and detectable features were limited by the absence of alpha or paired-chain data.

Concerning this clone itself: Its specific antigen is unknown. The input lacks base qualities; no much larger clone sits a single base away.

Sequencing was done on a sample of PBMCs. This sequence uses TRBV9 and TRBJ1-2; TRBD1 is a possible D gene, resting on 6 matching bases. This TCR came from a woman between 35 and 50 years old in good health and CMV-seropositive. The CDR3 protein sequence reads: CASSVVGGNYGYTF. The DNA sequence is TGTGCCAGCAGCGTAGTTGGGGGCAACTATGGCTACACCTTC.